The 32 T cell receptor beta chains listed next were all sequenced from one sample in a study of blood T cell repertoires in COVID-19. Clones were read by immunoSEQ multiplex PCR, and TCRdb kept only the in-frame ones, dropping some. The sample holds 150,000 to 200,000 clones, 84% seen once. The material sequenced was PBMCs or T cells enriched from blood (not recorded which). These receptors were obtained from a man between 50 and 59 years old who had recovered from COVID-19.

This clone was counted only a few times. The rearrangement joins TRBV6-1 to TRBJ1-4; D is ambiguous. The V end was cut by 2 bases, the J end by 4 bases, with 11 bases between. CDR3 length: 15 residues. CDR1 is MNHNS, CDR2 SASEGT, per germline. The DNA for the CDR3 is TGTGCCAGCAGTGAATCGGCGGTCCTTAATGAAAAACTGTTTTTT. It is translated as CASSESAVLNEKLFF.

CDR3 in DNA: TGTGCCAGCAGCTTCCAATGGACTAGCGGGGACCTCTACGAGCAGTACTTC. Its translation is CASSFQWTSGDLYEQYF. This sequence joins TRBV5-6 and TRBJ2-7; the match to TRBD2 covers 12 bases. Germline trimming cut 2 bases from V and 3 bases from J; bases unmatched to any gene: 9. Per the germline V gene, CDR1 is SGHDT and CDR2 is YYEEEE. This CDR3 is 17 amino acids long.

The CDR3 DNA reads as TGTGCCAGCAGCTGGGGGACAGGGTTGGGCTACACCTTC. Encoded protein: CASSWGTGLGYTF. The chain carries TRBV5-4 and TRBJ1-2; 9 bases match TRBD1. Germline CDR1 reads SGHNT; CDR2 reads YYREEE (reference sequence). Losses at the gene ends were 3 bases for V and 8 bases for J; bases not matched to a gene: 5. The CDR3 spans 13 residues. Full variable domain (rest looked up from reference TRBV5-4 and TRBJ1-2): ETGVTQSPTHLIKTRGQQVTLRCSSQSGHNTVSWYQQALGQGPQFIFQYYREEENGRGNFPPRFSGLQFPNYSSELNVNALELDDSALYLCASSWGTGLGYTFGSGTRLTVV.

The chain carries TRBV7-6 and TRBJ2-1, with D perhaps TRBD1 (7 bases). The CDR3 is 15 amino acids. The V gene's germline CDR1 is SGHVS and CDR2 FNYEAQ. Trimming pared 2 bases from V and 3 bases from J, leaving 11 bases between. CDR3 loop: CASSLTQGGYNEQFF. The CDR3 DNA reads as TGTGCCAGCAGCTTAACGCAGGGGGGCTACAATGAGCAGTTCTTC.

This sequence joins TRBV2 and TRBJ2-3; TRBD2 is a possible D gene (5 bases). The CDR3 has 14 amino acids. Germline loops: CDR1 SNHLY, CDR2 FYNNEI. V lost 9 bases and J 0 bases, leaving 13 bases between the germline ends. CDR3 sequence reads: CASKLVSSTDTQYF. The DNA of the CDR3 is TGTGCCAGTAAACTAGTATCTAGCACAGATACGCAGTATTTT.

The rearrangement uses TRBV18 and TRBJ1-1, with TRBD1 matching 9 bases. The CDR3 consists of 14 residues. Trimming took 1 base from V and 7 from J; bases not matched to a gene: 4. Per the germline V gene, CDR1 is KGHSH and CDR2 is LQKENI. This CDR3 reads CASSPQQGAGEAFF. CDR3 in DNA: TGTGCCAGCTCACCACAACAGGGGGCCGGTGAAGCTTTCTTT. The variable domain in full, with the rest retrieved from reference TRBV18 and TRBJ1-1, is NAGVMQNPRHLVRRRGQEARLRCSPMKGHSHVYWYRQLPEEGLKFMVYLQKENIIDESGMPKERFSAEFPKEGPSILRIQQVVRGDSAAYFCASSPQQGAGEAFFGQGTRLTVV.

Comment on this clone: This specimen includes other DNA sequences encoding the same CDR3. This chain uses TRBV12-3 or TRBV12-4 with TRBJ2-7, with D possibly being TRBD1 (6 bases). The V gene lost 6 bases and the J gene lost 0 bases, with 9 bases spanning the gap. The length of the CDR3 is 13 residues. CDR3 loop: CASSLQGSYEQYF. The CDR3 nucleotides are TGTGCCAGCAGCCTACAGGGCTCCTACGAGCAGTACTTC.

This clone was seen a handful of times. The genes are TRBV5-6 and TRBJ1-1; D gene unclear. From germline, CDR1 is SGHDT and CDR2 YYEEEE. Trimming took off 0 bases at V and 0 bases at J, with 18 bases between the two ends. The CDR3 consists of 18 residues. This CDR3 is CASSLGSQFEALNTEAFF. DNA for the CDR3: TGTGCCAGCAGCTTGGGTTCACAGTTCGAAGCATTGAACACTGAAGCTTTCTTT.

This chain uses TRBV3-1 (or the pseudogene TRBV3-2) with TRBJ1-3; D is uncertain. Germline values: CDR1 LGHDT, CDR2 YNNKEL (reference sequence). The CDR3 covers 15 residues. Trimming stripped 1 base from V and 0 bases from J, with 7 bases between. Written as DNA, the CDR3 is TGTGCCAGCAGCCAAGCCACAAGCTCTGGAAACACCATATATTTT. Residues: CASSQATSSGNTIYF.

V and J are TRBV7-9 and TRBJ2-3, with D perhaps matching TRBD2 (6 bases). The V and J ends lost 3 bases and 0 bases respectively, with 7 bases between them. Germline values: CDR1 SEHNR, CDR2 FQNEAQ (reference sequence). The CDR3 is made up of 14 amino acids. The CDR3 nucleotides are TGTGCCAGCAGCTTGGAGGGCAGCACAGATACGCAGTATTTT. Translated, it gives CASSLEGSTDTQYF.

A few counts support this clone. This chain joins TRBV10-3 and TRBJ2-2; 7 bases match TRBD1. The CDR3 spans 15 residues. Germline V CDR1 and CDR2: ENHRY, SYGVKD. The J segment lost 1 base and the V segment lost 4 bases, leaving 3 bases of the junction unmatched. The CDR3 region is CAISGGDRNTGELFF. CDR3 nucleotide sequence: TGTGCCATCAGTGGAGGGGACAGGAACACCGGGGAGCTGTTTTTT.

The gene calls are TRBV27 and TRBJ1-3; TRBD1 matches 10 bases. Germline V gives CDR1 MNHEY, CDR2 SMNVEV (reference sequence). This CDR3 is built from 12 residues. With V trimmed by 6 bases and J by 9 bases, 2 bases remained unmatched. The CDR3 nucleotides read TGTGCCAGCAGGGGGACAGGGGCCACCATATATTTT. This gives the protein CASRGTGATIYF.

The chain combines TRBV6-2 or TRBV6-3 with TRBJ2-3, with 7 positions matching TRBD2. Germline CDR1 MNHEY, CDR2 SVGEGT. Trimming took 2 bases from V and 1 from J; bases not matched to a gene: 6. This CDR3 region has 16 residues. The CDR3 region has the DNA TGTGCCAGCAGTTACCGGGAGGCTAGCGGCACAGATACGCAGTATTTT. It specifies CASSYREASGTDTQYF.

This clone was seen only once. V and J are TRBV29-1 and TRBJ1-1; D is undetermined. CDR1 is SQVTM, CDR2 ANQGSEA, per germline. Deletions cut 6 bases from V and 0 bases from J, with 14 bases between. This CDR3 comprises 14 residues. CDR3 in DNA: TGCAGCGTGGAGGCTACGGCTATGAACACTGAAGCTTTCTTT. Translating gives CSVEATAMNTEAFF.

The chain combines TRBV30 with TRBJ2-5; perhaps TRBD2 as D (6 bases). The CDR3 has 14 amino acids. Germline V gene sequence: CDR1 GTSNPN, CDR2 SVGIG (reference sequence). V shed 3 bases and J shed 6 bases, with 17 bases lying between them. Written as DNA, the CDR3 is TGTGCCTGGAGAGACCCCGGGGGTAGGCAGACCCAGTACTTC. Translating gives CAWRDPGGRQTQYF.

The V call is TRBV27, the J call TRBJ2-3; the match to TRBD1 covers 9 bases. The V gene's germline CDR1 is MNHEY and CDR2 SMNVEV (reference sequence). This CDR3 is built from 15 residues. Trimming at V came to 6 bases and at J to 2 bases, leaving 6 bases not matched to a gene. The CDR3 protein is CASSPDRGYTDTQYF. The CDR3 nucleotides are TGTGCCAGCAGCCCGGACAGGGGCTACACAGATACGCAGTATTTT.

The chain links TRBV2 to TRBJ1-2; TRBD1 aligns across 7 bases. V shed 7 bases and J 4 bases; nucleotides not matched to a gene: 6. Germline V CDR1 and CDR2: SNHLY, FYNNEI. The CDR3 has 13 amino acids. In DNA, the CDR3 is TGTGCCAGCACCCCTCAGGGGGTCTATGGCTACACCTTC. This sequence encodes CASTPQGVYGYTF.

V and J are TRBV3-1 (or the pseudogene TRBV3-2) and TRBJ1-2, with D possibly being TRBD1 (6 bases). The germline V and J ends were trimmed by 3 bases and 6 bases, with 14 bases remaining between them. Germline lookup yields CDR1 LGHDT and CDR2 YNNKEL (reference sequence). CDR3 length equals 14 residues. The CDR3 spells CASSQVSRGNGYTF. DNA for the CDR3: TGTGCCAGCAGCCAGGTGTCCAGGGGCAATGGCTACACCTTC.

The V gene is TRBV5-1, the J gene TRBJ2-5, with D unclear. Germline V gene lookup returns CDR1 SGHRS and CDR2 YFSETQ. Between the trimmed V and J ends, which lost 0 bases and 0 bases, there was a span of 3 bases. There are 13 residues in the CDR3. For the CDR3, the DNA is TGCGCCAGCAGCTTGGCCAACCAAGAGACCCAGTACTTC. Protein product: CASSLANQETQYF. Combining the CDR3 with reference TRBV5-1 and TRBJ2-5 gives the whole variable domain KAGVTQTPRYLIKTRGQQVTLSCSPISGHRSVSWYQQTPGQGLQFLFEYFSETQRNKGNFPGRFSGRQFSNSRSEMNVSTLELGDSALYLCASSLANQETQYFGPGTRLLVL.

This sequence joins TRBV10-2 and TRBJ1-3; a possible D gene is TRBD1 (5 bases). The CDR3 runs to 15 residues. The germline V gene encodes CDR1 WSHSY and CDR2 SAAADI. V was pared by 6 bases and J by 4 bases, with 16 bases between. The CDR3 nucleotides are TGCGCCAGCAGGGAGGGGAGGGGCCCGGGAAACACCATATATTTT. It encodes CASREGRGPGNTIYF.

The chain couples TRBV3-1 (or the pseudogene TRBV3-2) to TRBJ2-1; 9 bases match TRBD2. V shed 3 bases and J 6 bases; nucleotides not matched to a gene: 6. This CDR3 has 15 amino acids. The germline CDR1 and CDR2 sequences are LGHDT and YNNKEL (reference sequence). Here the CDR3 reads CASSQAGLAINEQFF. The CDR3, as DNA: TGTGCCAGCAGCCAGGCGGGACTAGCTATCAATGAGCAGTTCTTC.

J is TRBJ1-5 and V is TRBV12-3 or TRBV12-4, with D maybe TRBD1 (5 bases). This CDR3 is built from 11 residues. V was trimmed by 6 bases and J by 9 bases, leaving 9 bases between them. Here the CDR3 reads CASSQTGPQHF. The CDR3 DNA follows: TGTGCCAGCAGCCAAACAGGGCCCCAGCATTTT.

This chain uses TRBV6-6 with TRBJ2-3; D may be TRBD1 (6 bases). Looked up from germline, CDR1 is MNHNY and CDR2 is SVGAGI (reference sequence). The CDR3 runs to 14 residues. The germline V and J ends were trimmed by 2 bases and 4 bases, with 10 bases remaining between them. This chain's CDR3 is CASSYAQGSDTQYF. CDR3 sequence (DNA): TGTGCCAGCAGTTACGCGCAGGGGTCAGATACGCAGTATTTT.

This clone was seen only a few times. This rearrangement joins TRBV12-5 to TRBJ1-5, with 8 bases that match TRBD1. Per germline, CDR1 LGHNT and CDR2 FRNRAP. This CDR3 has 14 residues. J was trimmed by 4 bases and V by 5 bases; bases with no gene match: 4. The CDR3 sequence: CASGLGTGNQPQHF. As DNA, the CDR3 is TGTGCTAGTGGTCTCGGGACAGGAAATCAGCCCCAGCATTTT.

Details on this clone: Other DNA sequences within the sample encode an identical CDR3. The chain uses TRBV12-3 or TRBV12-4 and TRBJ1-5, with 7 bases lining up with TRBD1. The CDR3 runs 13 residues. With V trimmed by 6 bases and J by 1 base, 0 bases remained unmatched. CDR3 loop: CASRQGSNQPQHF. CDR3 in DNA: TGTGCCAGCAGACAGGGGAGCAATCAGCCCCAGCATTTT.

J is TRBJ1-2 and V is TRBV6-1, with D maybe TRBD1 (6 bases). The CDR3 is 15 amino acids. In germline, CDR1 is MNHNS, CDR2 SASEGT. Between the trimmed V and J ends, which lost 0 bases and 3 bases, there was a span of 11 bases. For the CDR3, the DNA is TGTGCCAGCAGTGAAGCCGCCAGGGGTGACTATGGCTACACCTTC. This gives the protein CASSEAARGDYGYTF.

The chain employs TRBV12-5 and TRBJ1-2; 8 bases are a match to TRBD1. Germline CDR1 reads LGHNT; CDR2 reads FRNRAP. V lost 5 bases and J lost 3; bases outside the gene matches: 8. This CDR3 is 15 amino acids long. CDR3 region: CASGPPDREHYGYTF. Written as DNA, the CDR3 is TGTGCTAGTGGTCCGCCGGACAGGGAGCACTATGGCTACACCTTC.

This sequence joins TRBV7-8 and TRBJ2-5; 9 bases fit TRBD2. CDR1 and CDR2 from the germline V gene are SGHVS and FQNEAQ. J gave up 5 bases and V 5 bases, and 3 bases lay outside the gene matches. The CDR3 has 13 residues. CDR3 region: CASSHTSGETQYF. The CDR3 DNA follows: TGTGCCAGCAGCCACACTAGCGGGGAGACCCAGTACTTC.

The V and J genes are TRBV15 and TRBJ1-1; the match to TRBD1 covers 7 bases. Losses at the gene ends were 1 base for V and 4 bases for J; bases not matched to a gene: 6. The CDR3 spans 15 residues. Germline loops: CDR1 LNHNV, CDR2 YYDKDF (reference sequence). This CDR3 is CATSRGPDRATEAFF. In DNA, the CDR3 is TGTGCCACCAGCAGAGGGCCTGACAGGGCCACTGAAGCTTTCTTT.

The CDR3: CASSIQGGDEQFF. CDR3 bases: TGTGCCAGCAGTATCCAGGGGGGCGATGAGCAGTTCTTC. V gene TRBV12-3 or TRBV12-4 combines with J gene TRBJ2-1, with D maybe TRBD1 (7 bases). Trimming shortened V by 5 bases and J by 8 bases, and 13 bases separated the two germline ends. The CDR3 extends over 13 amino acids.

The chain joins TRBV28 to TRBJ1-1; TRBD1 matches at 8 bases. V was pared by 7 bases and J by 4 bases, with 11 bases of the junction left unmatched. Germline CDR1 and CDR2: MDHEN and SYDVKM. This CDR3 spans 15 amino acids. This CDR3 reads CASKGQGARGTEAFF. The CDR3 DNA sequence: TGTGCCAGCAAAGGGCAGGGGGCCCGGGGCACTGAAGCTTTCTTT.

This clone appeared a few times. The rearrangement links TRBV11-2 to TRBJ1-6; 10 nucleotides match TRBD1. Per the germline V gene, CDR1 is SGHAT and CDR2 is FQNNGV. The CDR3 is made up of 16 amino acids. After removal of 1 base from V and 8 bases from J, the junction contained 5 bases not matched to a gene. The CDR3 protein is CASSLGGQGTDSPLHF. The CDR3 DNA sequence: TGTGCCAGCAGCTTAGGGGGACAGGGGACGGATTCACCCCTCCACTTT.